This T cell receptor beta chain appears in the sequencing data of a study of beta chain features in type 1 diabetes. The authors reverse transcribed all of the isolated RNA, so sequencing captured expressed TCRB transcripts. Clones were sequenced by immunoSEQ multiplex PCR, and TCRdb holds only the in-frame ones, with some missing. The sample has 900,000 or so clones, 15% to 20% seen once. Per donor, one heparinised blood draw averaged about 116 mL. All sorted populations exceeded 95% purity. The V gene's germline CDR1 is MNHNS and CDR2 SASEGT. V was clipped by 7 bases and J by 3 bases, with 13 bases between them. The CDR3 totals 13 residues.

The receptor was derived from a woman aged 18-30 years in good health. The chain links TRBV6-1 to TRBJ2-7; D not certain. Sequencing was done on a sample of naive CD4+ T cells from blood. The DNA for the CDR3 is TGTGCCAGCACCCAAACACCGCTCTACGAGCAGTACTTC. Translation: CASTQTPLYEQYF.